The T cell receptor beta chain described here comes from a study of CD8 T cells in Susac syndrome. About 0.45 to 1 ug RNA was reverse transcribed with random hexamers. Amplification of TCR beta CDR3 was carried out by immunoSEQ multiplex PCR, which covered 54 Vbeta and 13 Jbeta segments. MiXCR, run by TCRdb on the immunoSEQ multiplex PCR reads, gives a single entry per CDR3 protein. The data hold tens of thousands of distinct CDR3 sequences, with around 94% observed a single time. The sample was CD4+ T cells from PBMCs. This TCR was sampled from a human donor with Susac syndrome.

The CDR3 is CAWSDNEAFF. The CDR3 DNA is TGTGCCTGGAGCGACAATGAAGCTTTCTTT. This chain links TRBV30 with TRBJ1-1; D call uncertain. V lost 3 bases and J lost 7, with 6 bases in between. The CDR3 consists of 10 residues. Germline-derived CDR1 and CDR2 are GTSNPN and SVGIG (reference sequence). The whole variable domain, remainder taken from reference TRBV30 and TRBJ1-1, is SQTIHQWPATLVQPVGSPLSLECTVEGTSNPNLYWYRQAAGRGLQLLFYSVGIGQISSEVPQNLSASRPQDRQFILSSKKLLLSDSGFYLCAWSDNEAFFGQGTRLTVV.